Listed below are T cell receptor beta chains from one sample, sequenced in a study of technical replicates of blood from a few donors. Clones were read by immunoSEQ multiplex PCR, and TCRdb kept only the in-frame ones, dropping some. The table has about 14,000 clones, around 81% seen once; the top ten hold under 14%. The sequencing input was PBMCs. Receptor source: a human donor in good health. The CDR3 runs from the conserved cysteine through the conserved F or W. The order of the fields is V gene, CDR3 length, D gene, clone size, J gene, CDR3 DNA, CDR3 protein. A D gene is named only where the DNA matches it firmly. Rows give clone size only sometimes, using once, few, many, or a class for an expanded clone.

TRBV18,14,TRBD1,-,TRBJ1-4,TGTGCCAGCTCACCTGACAGGGGTGGTGAAAAACTGTTTTTT,CASSPDRGGEKLFF
TRBV30,11,-,-,TRBJ2-7,TGTGCCTGGAGTTCTTCCTACGAGCAGTACTTC,CAWSSSYEQYF
TRBV19,14,-,few,TRBJ1-2,TGTGCCAGTAGTATATCGGCAAACGAGGGCGGCTACACCTTC,CASSISANEGGYTF
TRBV7-2,13,-,-,TRBJ2-1,TGTGCCAGCAGCTTAGGAGCCGACAATGAGCAGTTCTTC,CASSLGADNEQFF
TRBV11-2,16,TRBD2,few,TRBJ2-7,TGTGCCAGCAGCTTGGGACTAGCGGGGCGCGCCTACGAGCAGTACTTC,CASSLGLAGRAYEQYF
TRBV5-6,14,TRBD1,-,TRBJ2-7,TGTGCCAGCAGCTTGGGACAGGGGGCCTTCGAGCAGTACTTC,CASSLGQGAFEQYF
TRBV6-1,15,TRBD1,-,TRBJ2-3,TGTGCCAGCAGTGAAGTAACAGGGGGCCCAGATACGCAGTATTTT,CASSEVTGGPDTQYF
TRBV30,14,TRBD1,-,TRBJ2-5,TGTGCCTGGACCCGGACAGGGCTTTCGGAGACCCAGTACTTC,CAWTRTGLSETQYF
TRBV2,14,TRBD1,-,TRBJ1-2,TGTGCCAGCAGGTCGGGACAGGGAGTGGGTGGCTACACCTTC,CASRSGQGVGGYTF
TRBV15,16,TRBD1,-,TRBJ1-5,TGTGCCACCAGCAGAGATTGGGACAGGGGCAATCAGCCCCAGCATTTT,CATSRDWDRGNQPQHF
TRBV29-1,16,-,-,TRBJ2-2,TGCAGTACCGCGGGGGCAGGGAGCGCGAACACCGGGGAGCTGTTTTTT,CSTAGAGSANTGELFF
TRBV15,16,TRBD2,-,TRBJ2-3,TGTGCCACCAGCCCTACTAGCGGGAGTGGCGCAGATACGCAGTATTTT,CATSPTSGSGADTQYF
TRBV6-1,10,-,few,TRBJ1-5,TGTGCCAGCAACAGAAGGCCCCAGCATTTT,CASNRRPQHF
TRBV6-1,12,-,-,TRBJ2-7,TGTGCCAGCAGTCCTCAGTCCTACGAGCAGTACTTC,CASSPQSYEQYF
TRBV6-1,16,TRBD2,-,TRBJ2-5,TGTGCCAGCAGTGAAGCGGGCGGGAGGGCCATCGGGACCCAGTACTTC,CASSEAGGRAIGTQYF
TRBV29-1,13,-,-,TRBJ2-7,TGCAGCGTTGCCTTACAGGGAATCTACGAGCAGTACTTC,CSVALQGIYEQYF
TRBV7-8,13,TRBD1,-,TRBJ1-4,TGTGCCAGCCGCAGGGGGGTTAATGAAAAACTGTTTTTT,CASRRGVNEKLFF
TRBV7-9,16,TRBD1,-,TRBJ2-7,TGTGCCAGCAGCTTAGTTGCCGGGACAGGGGGCGACGAGCAGTACTTC,CASSLVAGTGGDEQYF
TRBV21-1,19,-,once,TRBJ1-4,TGTGCCAGCAGCAAATTATTTAGGGGGCGCCGGGTTTTTAATGAAAAACTGTTTTTT,CASSKLFRGRRVFNEKLFF
TRBV19,17,-,once,TRBJ2-7,TGTGCCAGTAGTTGGGGGCCAGGCTCTCGCGACTCCTACGAGCAGTACTTC,CASSWGPGSRDSYEQYF
TRBV5-4,14,-,-,TRBJ1-1,TGTGCCAGCAACCCCACAGGAAATTACACTGAAGCTTTCTTT,CASNPTGNYTEAFF